This T cell receptor (beta chain) originates from a study of blood T cell repertoires in COVID-19. The assay was immunoSEQ multiplex PCR, and TCRdb's table has in-frame clones only and misses some. The table has about 75,000 clones, less than 85% seen once; the top ten hold roughly 5%. Trimming removed 5 bases from V and 1 base from J; junction bases left unmatched: 3. CDR1 is LNHDA and CDR2 is SQIVND in the germline V gene (reference sequence). This CDR3 comprises 15 residues. The TCR sequence derives from a woman aged 80 or over with active or convalescent COVID-19. The sequencing sample was made of peripheral blood. The V call is TRBV19, the J call TRBJ2-4; 9 bases are shared with TRBD1. The CDR3 loop reads CASSPDRGAKNIQYF. The CDR3 DNA sequence: TGTGCCAGTAGTCCCGACAGGGGGGCCAAAAACATTCAGTACTTC.